A selection of T cell receptor beta chains follows, all from one sample in a study of blood T cell repertoires in COVID-19. Data came from immunoSEQ multiplex PCR; TCRdb stores just in-frame clones and leaves some out. Among a few hundred thousand clones listed, roughly 89% were seen once. Sequencing was performed on PBMCs or T cells enriched from blood (not recorded which). These receptors came from a woman younger than 35 who had recovered from COVID-19. Each CDR3 is given with its conserved first and last residue.

TRBV5-4	TRBJ2-6	CASTLSVGANVLTF
TRBV6-6	TRBJ2-7	CASSYRDRVHEQYF
TRBV19	TRBJ2-2	CASSERTFANTGELFF
TRBV6-5	TRBJ1-2	CASSYSQGVSNGYTF
TRBV4-2	TRBJ1-1	CASSPFRDREAFF
TRBV10-3	TRBJ2-3	CAIRQGGITDTQYF
TRBV29-1	TRBJ1-1	CSTSLTGGTEAFF
TRBV19	TRBJ1-6	CASSINQGNNSPLHF
TRBV24-1	TRBJ2-2	CATSDPTSALGWTGELFF
TRBV28	TRBJ2-1	CASSDGGEQFF
TRBV5-1	TRBJ1-1	CASTWDRMNTEAFF
TRBV7-9	TRBJ2-5	CASSFRSGGRVVETQYF
TRBV3-1/TRBV3-2	TRBJ1-6	CASTPGLSYNSPLHF
TRBV4-2	TRBJ1-2	CASSHPDRKGGYTF